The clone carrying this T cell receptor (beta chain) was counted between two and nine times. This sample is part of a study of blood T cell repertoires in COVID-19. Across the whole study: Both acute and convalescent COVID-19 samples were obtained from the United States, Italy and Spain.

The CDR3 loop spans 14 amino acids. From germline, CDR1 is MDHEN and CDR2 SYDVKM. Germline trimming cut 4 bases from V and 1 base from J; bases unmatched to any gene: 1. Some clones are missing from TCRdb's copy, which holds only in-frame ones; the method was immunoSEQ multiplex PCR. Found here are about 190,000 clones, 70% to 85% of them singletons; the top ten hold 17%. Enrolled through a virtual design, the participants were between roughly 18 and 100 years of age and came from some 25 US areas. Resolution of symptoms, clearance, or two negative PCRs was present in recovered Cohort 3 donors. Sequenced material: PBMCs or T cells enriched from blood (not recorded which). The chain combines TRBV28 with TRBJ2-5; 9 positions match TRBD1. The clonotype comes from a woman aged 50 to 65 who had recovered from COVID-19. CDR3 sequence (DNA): TGTGCCAGCAGTTCGACAGGGGGCCAAGAGACCCAGTACTTC. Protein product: CASSSTGGQETQYF.